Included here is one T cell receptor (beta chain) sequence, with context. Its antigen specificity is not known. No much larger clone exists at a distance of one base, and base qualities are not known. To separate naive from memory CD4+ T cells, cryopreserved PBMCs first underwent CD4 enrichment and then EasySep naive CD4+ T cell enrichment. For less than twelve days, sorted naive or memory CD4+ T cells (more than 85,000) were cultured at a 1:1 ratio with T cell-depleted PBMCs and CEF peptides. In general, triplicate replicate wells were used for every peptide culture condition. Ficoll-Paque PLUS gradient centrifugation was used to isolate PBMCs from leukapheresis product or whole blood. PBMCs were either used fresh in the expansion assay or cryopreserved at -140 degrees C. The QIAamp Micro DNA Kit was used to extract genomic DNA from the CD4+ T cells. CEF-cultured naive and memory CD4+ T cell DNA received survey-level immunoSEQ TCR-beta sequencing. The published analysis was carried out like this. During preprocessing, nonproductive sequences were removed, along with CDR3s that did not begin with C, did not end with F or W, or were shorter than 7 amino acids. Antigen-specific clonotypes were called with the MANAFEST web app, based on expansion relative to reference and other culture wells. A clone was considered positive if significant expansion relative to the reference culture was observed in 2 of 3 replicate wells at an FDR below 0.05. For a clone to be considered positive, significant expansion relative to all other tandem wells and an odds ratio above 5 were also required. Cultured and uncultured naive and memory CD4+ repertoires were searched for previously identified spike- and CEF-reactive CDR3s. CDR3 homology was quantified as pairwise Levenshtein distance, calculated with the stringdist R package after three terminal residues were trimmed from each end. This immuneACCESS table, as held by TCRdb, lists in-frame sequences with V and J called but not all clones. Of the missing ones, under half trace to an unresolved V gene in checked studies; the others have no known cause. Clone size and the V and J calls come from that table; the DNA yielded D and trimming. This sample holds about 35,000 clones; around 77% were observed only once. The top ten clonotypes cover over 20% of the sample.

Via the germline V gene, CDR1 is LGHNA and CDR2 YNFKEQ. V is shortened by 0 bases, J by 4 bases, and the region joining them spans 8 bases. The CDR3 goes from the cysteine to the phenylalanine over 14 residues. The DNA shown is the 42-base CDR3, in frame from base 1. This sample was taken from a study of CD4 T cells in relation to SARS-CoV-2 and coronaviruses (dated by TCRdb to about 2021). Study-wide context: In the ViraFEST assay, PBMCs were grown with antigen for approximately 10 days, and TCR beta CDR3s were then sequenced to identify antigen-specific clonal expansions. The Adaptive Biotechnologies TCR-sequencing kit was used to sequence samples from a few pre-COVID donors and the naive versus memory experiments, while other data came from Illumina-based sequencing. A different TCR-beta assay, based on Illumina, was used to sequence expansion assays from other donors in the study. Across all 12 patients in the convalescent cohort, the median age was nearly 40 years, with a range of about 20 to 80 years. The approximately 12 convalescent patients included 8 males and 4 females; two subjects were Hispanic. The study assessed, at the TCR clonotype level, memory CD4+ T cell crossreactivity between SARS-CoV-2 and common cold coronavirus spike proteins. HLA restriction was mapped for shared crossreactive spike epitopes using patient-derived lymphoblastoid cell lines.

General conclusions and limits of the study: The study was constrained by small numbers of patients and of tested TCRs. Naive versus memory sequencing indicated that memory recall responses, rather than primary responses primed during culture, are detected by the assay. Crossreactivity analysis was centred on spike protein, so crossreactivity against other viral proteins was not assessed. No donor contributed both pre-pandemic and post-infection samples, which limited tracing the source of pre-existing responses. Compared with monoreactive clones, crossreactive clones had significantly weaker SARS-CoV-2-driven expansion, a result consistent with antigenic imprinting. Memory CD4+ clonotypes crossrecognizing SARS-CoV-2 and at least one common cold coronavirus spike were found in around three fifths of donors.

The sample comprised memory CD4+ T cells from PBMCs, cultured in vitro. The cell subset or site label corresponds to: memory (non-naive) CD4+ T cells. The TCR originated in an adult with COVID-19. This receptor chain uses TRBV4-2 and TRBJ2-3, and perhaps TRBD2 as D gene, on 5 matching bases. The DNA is TGTGCCAGCAGCCAAGATATACTAGCAGATACGCAGTATTTT. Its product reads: CASSQDILADTQYF.